This T cell receptor beta chain is drawn from a study of STAT5B mutations in CD4+ large granular lymphocyte leukemia (dated by TCRdb to between 2020 and 2023). About the study as a whole: Among the healthy controls, the CDR3 'QG' motif was associated with a particular HLA allele. Flow cytometry performed on FACSCanto II or FACSVerse showed that the purified fractions had more than 95% purity among lymphocytes. TCRbeta repertoires of CD4+ T-cell large granular lymphocyte leukemia patients were compared with those of healthy blood donors. The study at large found these results: CD4-sorted patient repertoires appeared more clonal than healthy CD4+ repertoires, and this difference persisted after removing the putative leukemic clones. The data were not HLA-matched, and the relatively small sample size could explain the higher clonality seen in CD4+ compared with CD8+ T-LGLL. Enrichment of TRBV06-family usage was observed among the top patient clones (8/27) relative to healthy controls (2/35). Main leukemic clonotypes were private to each patient, although about 25% appeared at low frequency in other patients' non-leukemic repertoires.

Of note for this clone: The clone's antigen remains unknown. Per-nucleotide qualities are absent, and no much larger clonotype sits a single base away.

The healthy control group was made up of some 38 blood donors, and the Finnish Red Cross blood service supplied their buffy coats. All TCR-sequenced material derived from peripheral blood: patient blood samples and healthy donor buffy coats. Ficoll-Hypaque gradient centrifugation was used to isolate peripheral blood mononuclear cells. CD4+ cells were magnetically purified from the buffy coats of healthy controls. The Gentra Puregene Cell and Tissue kit was used for genomic DNA extraction, and quantification was performed on a Qubit 2.0 fluorometer. The immunoSEQ assay at survey resolution was used to sequence TCRbeta rearrangements from genomic DNA. Per the original workflow: In the TCR sequencing data, the lowest productive clonotype frequency that could be detected was 2.59 x 10-5. Analyses included only productive TCRbeta rearrangements, meaning complete and in-frame sequences. Clonality for each sample was calculated as Simpson clonality in the immunoSEQ Analyzer version 3.0. Clones were binned by frequency as very rare, small, medium, large (1-20%) or hyperexpanded (>20%). OLGA 1.2.3 estimated generation probabilities, VDJtools produced V-gene circos plots, VDJdb was queried for specificities, and GLIPH identified CDR3 motifs. TCRdb's version of the immuneACCESS table is confined to in-frame rearrangements and falls short of the full clone set. An unresolved V gene accounts for under half of the shortfall where checked; the remainder is of unknown origin. The V and J calls and clone size were taken over from that table, and D and trimming were inferred from the DNA. The table for this sample lists about 38,000 clones; over 75% of them were counted only once. Approximately 1.2% of the sample is in the top ten clones.

V is cut by 4 bases and J by 2 bases, and the space between the germline ends is 8 bases. Based on the germline V gene, the CDR1 and CDR2 sequences are MNHEY and SVGAGI. The CDR3 sequence holds 13 residues, the cysteine and phenylalanine included. The DNA shown is the 39-base CDR3, in frame from base 1. Sequenced material: CD4+ T cells from blood buffy coats. This receptor chain uses TRBV6-5 and TRBJ1-2, with the D gene too uncertain to name. This TCR was recovered from a human donor in good health. The CDR3 protein is CASSSLENYGYTF. The nucleotide sequence reads TGTGCCAGCAGTTCACTTGAGAACTATGGCTACACCTTC.